These 27 T cell receptor beta chains were all obtained from the same sample, sequenced in a study of early T cells in non-severe SARS-CoV-2 infection. Each CDR3 protein gets one entry after TCRdb re-called the 5' RACE reads with MiXCR. This sample has approximately 52,000 distinct CDR3 sequences, with approximately 8% found just once. The specimen sequenced was whole blood. Receptors originate from an adult who was a healthcare worker with PCR-confirmed SARS-CoV-2 infection or an uninfected control (not recorded which).

This clonotype was recorded many times. The chain is built from TRBV14 and TRBJ2-2; the match to TRBD2 covers 14 bases. Germline assignment: CDR1 SGHDN and CDR2 FVKESK. V shed 4 bases and J 3 bases; nucleotides not matched to a gene: 10. This CDR3 is built from 19 residues. The CDR3 here is CASSPADGLAGGYTGELFF. CDR3 sequence (DNA): TGTGCCAGCAGCCCAGCAGACGGACTAGCGGGAGGTTACACCGGGGAGCTGTTTTTT. The variable domain in full, completed from reference TRBV14 and TRBJ2-2, reads EAGVTQFPSHSVIEKGQTVTLRCDPISGHDNLYWYRRVMGKEIKFLLHFVKESKQDESGMPNNRFLAERTGGTYSTLKVQPAELEDSGVYFCASSPADGLAGGYTGELFFGEGSRLTVL.

This chain joins TRBV6-5 and TRBJ1-2; no reliable D call. This CDR3 has 18 residues. V was pared by 3 bases and J by 4 bases, with 24 bases between. Germline values: CDR1 MNHEY, CDR2 SVGAGI. The CDR3 protein is CASSYREDPSYQPYGYTF. In DNA form, the CDR3 reads TGTGCCAGCAGTTATAGGGAGGATCCCTCCTACCAGCCCTATGGCTACACCTTC.

This clonotype has a count of ten or more. V is TRBV4-2 and J is TRBJ1-1; 12 nucleotides agree with TRBD1. V was pared by 4 bases and J by 1 base, with 4 bases of the junction left unmatched. The CDR3 totals 16 residues. The germline CDR1 and CDR2 sequences are LGHNA and YNFKEQ. CDR3 residues: CASSLGTGGANTEAFF. CDR3 bases: TGTGCCAGCAGCCTAGGGACAGGGGGCGCGAACACTGAAGCTTTCTTT.

This clonotype was seen at least ten times. This chain uses TRBV7-8 with TRBJ1-2, with D hard to call. V lost 3 bases, J lost 2 bases, and 7 bases lay in between. Germline V gene data show CDR1 as SGHVS and CDR2 as FQNEAQ. CDR3 length: 13 amino acids. The CDR3 sequence: CASSFTDNYGYTF. Written as DNA, the CDR3 is TGTGCCAGCAGCTTCACCGACAACTATGGCTACACCTTC.

The chain combines TRBV7-9 with TRBJ2-5; 9 bases fit TRBD1. CDR1 and CDR2 (germline): SEHNR, FQNEAQ (reference sequence). Germline trimming cut 5 bases from V and 4 bases from J; bases unmatched to any gene: 5. The CDR3 contains 14 residues. The CDR3, as DNA: TGTGCCAGCAGCGTAACAGGGGGCGGAGAGACCCAGTACTTC. Residues: CASSVTGGGETQYF.

This clonotype is labeled as medium-sized. The J gene is TRBJ1-1, the V gene TRBV28, with D maybe TRBD1 (5 bases). The CDR3 sequence is 13 residues long. Trimming took 7 bases from V and 4 from J, leaving 13 bases between them. Germline V gene sequence: CDR1 MDHEN, CDR2 SYDVKM. The CDR3 sequence is CASIPGGSTEAFF. The CDR3 region has the DNA TGTGCCAGCATCCCTGGGGGGTCCACTGAAGCTTTCTTT.

This chain links TRBV11-3 with TRBJ2-1, with 12 bases identical to TRBD2. CDR1 SGHNT and CDR2 YENEEA come from the germline V gene. Unmatched junction bases numbered 6, after V lost 6 bases and J lost 9 bases. The CDR3 totals 14 residues. CDR3 DNA sequence: TGTGCCAGCAGTCGACGACTAGCGGGAGTTGAGCAGTTCTTC. This translates into CASSRRLAGVEQFF.

The table lists this clonotype with many counts. The J gene is TRBJ2-3, the V gene TRBV7-6; 16 nucleotides agree with TRBD2. The germline V gene encodes CDR1 SGHVS and CDR2 FNYEAQ. The CDR3 spans 18 residues. V was pared by 5 bases and J by 2 bases, with 7 bases of the junction left unmatched. CDR3: CASSGPGLAGGATDTQYF. CDR3 nucleotide sequence: TGTGCCAGCAGCGGTCCGGGACTAGCGGGAGGGGCCACAGATACGCAGTATTTT.

Many counts were recorded for this clonotype. This rearrangement joins TRBV27 to TRBJ2-7; the D gene could be TRBD1 or TRBD2 (5 bases each). This CDR3 spans 13 amino acids. The ends were cut back, 3 bases at V and 7 bases at J, with 13 bases in the middle. Germline V lookup: CDR1 MNHEY, CDR2 SMNVEV (reference sequence). In DNA, the CDR3 is TGTGCCAGCAGTTTCAAGAGGGGTAGGGAGCAGTACTTC. It encodes CASSFKRGREQYF.

This clonotype was seen many times. The chain recombines TRBV7-9 with TRBJ2-3; no clear D. V lost 6 bases and J 14 bases, leaving 27 bases between the germline ends. The CDR3 sequence is 15 residues long. Germline lookup yields CDR1 SEHNR and CDR2 FQNEAQ (reference sequence). CDR3 sequence: CASSSTVPSDLRGYF. The CDR3 DNA is TGTGCCAGCAGTTCCACCGTCCCCAGTGACCTACGCGGGTATTTT.

This chain joins TRBV12-3 or TRBV12-4 and TRBJ2-7; D not resolved. This CDR3 is built from 13 residues. V shed 1 base and J shed 6 bases, with 10 bases lying between them. Here the CDR3 DNA reads TGTGCCAGCAGTTTAGGGCTGCATCGCGAGCAGTACTTC. Translating it yields CASSLGLHREQYF.

Many counts were recorded for this clonotype. V is TRBV12-3 or TRBV12-4 and J is TRBJ1-1; 9 positions agree with TRBD1. Unmatched junction bases numbered 4, after V lost 7 bases and J lost 1 base. The CDR3 has 14 amino acids. The CDR3 coding sequence is TGTGCCAGCACACAGGGACAGGGGAACACTGAAGCTTTCTTT. Protein: CASTQGQGNTEAFF.

This chain links TRBV2 with TRBJ1-1, with TRBD1 matching over 9 bases. The CDR3 has 17 amino acids. Unmatched junction bases numbered 14, after V lost 5 bases and J lost 4 bases. CDR1 and CDR2 from the germline V gene are SNHLY and FYNNEI. The CDR3 reads CASSYPIRDRDPTEAFF. The CDR3 DNA reads TGTGCCAGCAGTTATCCCATCCGGGACAGGGACCCCACTGAAGCTTTCTTT.

The V and J genes are TRBV5-1 and TRBJ2-7, with D maybe TRBD1 (5 bases). The germline V gene encodes CDR1 SGHRS and CDR2 YFSETQ. The ends were cut back, 0 bases at V and 0 bases at J, with 7 bases in the middle. The CDR3 sequence is 14 residues long. CDR3 loop: CASSLEGASYEQYF. The CDR3 nucleotides are TGCGCCAGCAGCTTGGAAGGGGCCTCCTACGAGCAGTACTTC.

The CDR3 sequence is CASSAWDGYNEQFF. Here the CDR3 DNA reads TGTGCCAGCAGCGCCTGGGACGGATACAATGAGCAGTTCTTC. The genes are TRBV9 and TRBJ2-1, with D tentatively TRBD1 or TRBD2 (5 bases each). The length of the CDR3 is 14 residues. Trimming left V 3 bases short and J 4 bases short, with 11 bases between. CDR1 is SGDLS, CDR2 YYNGEE, per germline.

A remark on this clonotype: A far larger clone differs by one base, so this is likely a read error. The rearrangement uses TRBV11-2 and TRBJ2-2, with D hard to call. The germline CDR1 and CDR2 sequences are SGHAT and FQNNGV. The length of the CDR3 is 12 residues. V was trimmed by 4 bases and J by 4 bases, leaving 4 bases between them. CDR3 residues: CASSWGTGELFF. The CDR3 DNA sequence: TGTGCCAGCAGCTGGGGCACCGGGGAGCTGTTTTTT.

This clonotype was counted at least ten times. J is TRBJ2-5 and V is TRBV25-1; 7 bases line up with TRBD1. Per germline, CDR1 MGHDK and CDR2 SYGVNS. CDR3 length equals 15 residues. The J segment lost 4 bases and the V segment lost 5 bases, leaving 10 bases of the junction unmatched. CDR3 residues: CASSQPGQNIETQYF. CDR3 DNA: TGTGCCAGCAGTCAACCGGGACAGAACATAGAGACCCAGTACTTC.

The genes are TRBV7-6 and TRBJ2-3; 8 bases agree with TRBD2. CDR3 length: 18 amino acids. CDR1 is SGHVS and CDR2 is FNYEAQ in the germline V gene. With 1 base clipped from V and 3 bases from J, the junction kept 12 bases outside the gene matches. The DNA for the CDR3 is TGTGCCAGCAGCTTAGACGGAGGCGGGAGGAGGAGAACAGATACGCAGTATTTT. Its protein product is CASSLDGGGRRRTDTQYF.

This clonotype appeared a few times. As DNA, the CDR3 is TGTGCCAGCAGCGTAGATAACCTCGGGACGGGAAGCTCCTACGAGCAGTACTTC. Translating it yields CASSVDNLGTGSSYEQYF. The chain carries TRBV9 and TRBJ2-7, with D possibly being TRBD1 or TRBD2 (5 bases each). The CDR3 runs to 18 residues. CDR1 is SGDLS and CDR2 is YYNGEE in the germline V gene. Trimming pared 0 bases from V and 0 bases from J, leaving 19 bases between.

This clonotype was seen at least ten times. This chain connects TRBV12-3 or TRBV12-4 to TRBJ2-1; 11 bases are a match to TRBD2. The CDR3 is 14 residues long. V shed 5 bases, J shed 13 bases, and the junction held 10 bases outside the gene matches. As DNA, the CDR3 is TGTGCCAGCAGTCTGCGGACTAGCGGGTTATACCAGTTCTTC. Its protein product is CASSLRTSGLYQFF.

This chain joins TRBV20-1 and TRBJ2-4; weak D call: TRBD2 (7 bases). Germline V gene sequence: CDR1 DFQATT, CDR2 SNEGSKA (reference sequence). The CDR3 spans 17 residues. The V gene lost 4 bases and the J gene lost 0 bases, with 19 bases spanning the gap. CDR3 nucleotides: TGCAGTGCTACCCCTTTAGGAGGGGGGGGAGCCAAAAACATTCAGTACTTC. Its protein product is CSATPLGGGGAKNIQYF.

A few counts support this clonotype. The rearrangement joins TRBV6-1 to TRBJ1-1, with D hard to call. There are 14 residues in the CDR3. Trimming removed 0 bases at V and 1 base at J, with 6 bases between. CDR1 MNHNS and CDR2 SASEGT come from the germline V gene. CDR3: CASSEAAGNTEAFF. For the CDR3, the DNA is TGTGCCAGCAGTGAAGCGGCAGGGAACACTGAAGCTTTCTTT.

This clonotype was counted a few times. The chain joins TRBV5-1 to TRBJ1-5, with D tentatively TRBD1 (5 bases). With 0 bases removed from V and 6 bases from J, the gap between germline ends came to 19 bases. The CDR3 loop spans 17 amino acids. Germline V CDR1 and CDR2: SGHRS, YFSETQ. This CDR3 reads CASSLGPGGINSQPQHF. Written as DNA, the CDR3 is TGCGCCAGCAGCTTGGGCCCCGGGGGGATCAACAGTCAGCCCCAGCATTTT. Complete variable domain (other parts from reference TRBV5-1 and TRBJ1-5): KAGVTQTPRYLIKTRGQQVTLSCSPISGHRSVSWYQQTPGQGLQFLFEYFSETQRNKGNFPGRFSGRQFSNSRSEMNVSTLELGDSALYLCASSLGPGGINSQPQHFGDGTRLSIL.

This clonotype came up a few times. V and J are TRBV12-3 or TRBV12-4 and TRBJ2-1, with 8 bases that match TRBD1. V lost 5 bases and J lost 8; bases outside the gene matches: 8. The CDR3 runs 14 residues. The CDR3 spells CASSRQGAGDEQFF. The CDR3 DNA is TGTGCCAGCAGTCGGCAGGGGGCAGGTGATGAGCAGTTCTTC.

This clonotype was counted a few times. The chain combines TRBV6-5 with TRBJ1-1; D perhaps matches TRBD1 (5 bases). The CDR3 runs 15 residues. Germline V gives CDR1 MNHEY, CDR2 SVGAGI. Trimming took 0 bases from V and 4 from J, leaving 12 bases between them. CDR3 region: CASSYSNEGSTEAFF. The CDR3 DNA is TGTGCCAGCAGTTACTCGAATGAGGGGTCCACTGAAGCTTTCTTT.

This clonotype was detected a few times. The V and J genes are TRBV29-1 and TRBJ1-1; TRBD1 might be the D (6 bases). This CDR3 has 12 amino acids. Trimming left V 3 bases short and J 7 bases short, with 12 bases between. CDR1 and CDR2 from the germline V gene are SQVTM and ANQGSEA. CDR3 nucleotides: TGCAGCGTTGATCGAACAGGGAATGAAGCTTTCTTT. This encodes CSVDRTGNEAFF.

There are many counts of this clonotype. This chain joins TRBV7-8 and TRBJ2-7; 7 positions match TRBD1. Germline V gene sequence: CDR1 SGHVS, CDR2 FQNEAQ. The CDR3 sequence is 14 residues long. V lost 5 bases and J lost 3; bases outside the gene matches: 7. CDR3 nucleotides: TGTGCCAGCAGCGACCGGGACAGCCACTACGAGCAGTACTTC. Its translation is CASSDRDSHYEQYF.